This T cell receptor beta chain was obtained from a study of OX40 agonist ivuxolimab in advanced cancers. Patients with a history of autoimmune disease or on systemic immunosuppression were excluded. Peripheral blood came from all dose cohorts at three timepoints. The CDR3 loop spans 14 amino acids. V lost 8 bases, J lost 5 bases, and 9 bases stayed unmatched. CDR1 is SGHRS, CDR2 YFSETQ, per germline. A note on this clone: What it binds is unknown.

Sequencing was performed with immunoSEQ multiplex PCR; in TCRdb, only in-frame clones are kept and a portion is missing. The profile covers about 100,000 clones, with under 95% appearing a single time and 0.6% to 0.75% taken by the ten largest. General study findings and limits: In the 0.1 to 3.0 mg/kg range, CD4+ and CD8+ blood T cells had expanded clonally by week 6. There were, on average, more expanded clones in CD8+ T cells than in CD4+.

Sequenced material: CD4+ or CD8+ T cells sorted from blood, taken in a trial of the OX40 agonist ivuxolimab. This TCR derives from an adult with an advanced solid tumor such as melanoma, head and neck, liver or kidney cancer. V gene TRBV5-1 combines with J gene TRBJ2-2, with 7 positions matching TRBD1. The CDR3 protein is CASLQGSGTGELFF. The DNA of the CDR3 is TGCGCCAGTTTACAGGGGTCTGGTACCGGGGAGCTGTTTTTT.